The clone carrying this T cell receptor beta chain was detected a few times. What it binds is unknown. This entry is derived from a study of neoadjuvant anti-PD-1 for oral cavity cancer. Whole-study findings and limits: Each response group had just three patients in TCR analyses. Larger post-treatment preexisting tumor clones tracked with greater tumor shrinkage.

The time point is: after neoadjuvant nivolumab, at surgical resection. Stage II-IVA oral cavity squamous cell carcinoma was new and untreated by systemic or radiation therapy. The data were produced by immunoSEQ multiplex PCR, yet TCRdb's version contains in-frame clones alone and is incomplete. Among 20,000 to 25,000 clones listed, 45% were seen once. The clonotype comes from a person between 40 and 79 years old with oral cavity squamous cell carcinoma. Sequences were derived from tumor tissue, sampled after nivolumab (anti-PD-1) treatment.

The CDR3 loop reads CASSLDWESDTQYF. The CDR3 nucleotides are TGTGCCAGCAGCTTAGATTGGGAGTCAGATACGCAGTATTTT. V and J are TRBV11-2 and TRBJ2-3, with D possibly matching TRBD2 (5 bases). V lost 0 bases to trimming and J lost 4 bases, with 8 bases between them. Germline V gives CDR1 SGHAT, CDR2 FQNNGV. The length of the CDR3 is 14 residues.